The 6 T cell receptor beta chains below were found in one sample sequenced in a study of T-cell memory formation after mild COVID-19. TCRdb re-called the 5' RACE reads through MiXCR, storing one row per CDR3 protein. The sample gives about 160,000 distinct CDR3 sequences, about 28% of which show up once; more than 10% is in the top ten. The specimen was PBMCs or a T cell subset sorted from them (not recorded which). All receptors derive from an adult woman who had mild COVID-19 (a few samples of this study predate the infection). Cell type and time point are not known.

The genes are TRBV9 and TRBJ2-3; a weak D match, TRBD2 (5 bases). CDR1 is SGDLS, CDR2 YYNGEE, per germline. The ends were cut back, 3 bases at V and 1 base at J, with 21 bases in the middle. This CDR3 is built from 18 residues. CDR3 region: CASSERGRGPQGTDTQYF. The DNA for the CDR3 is TGTGCCAGCAGCGAGAGAGGGCGCGGGCCTCAGGGCACAGATACGCAGTATTTT.

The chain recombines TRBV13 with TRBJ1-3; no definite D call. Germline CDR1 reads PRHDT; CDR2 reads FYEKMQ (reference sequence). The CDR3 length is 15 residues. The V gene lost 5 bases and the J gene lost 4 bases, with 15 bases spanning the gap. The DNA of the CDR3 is TGTGCCAGCAGCCCTCGGGCCGGGGAAGGAAACACCATATATTTT. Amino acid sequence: CASSPRAGEGNTIYF. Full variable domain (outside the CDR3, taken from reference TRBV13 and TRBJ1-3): AAGVIQSPRHLIKEKRETATLKCYPIPRHDTVYWYQQGPGQDPQFLISFYEKMQSDKGSIPDRFSAQQFSDYHSELNMSSLELGDSALYFCASSPRAGEGNTIYFGEGSWLTVV.

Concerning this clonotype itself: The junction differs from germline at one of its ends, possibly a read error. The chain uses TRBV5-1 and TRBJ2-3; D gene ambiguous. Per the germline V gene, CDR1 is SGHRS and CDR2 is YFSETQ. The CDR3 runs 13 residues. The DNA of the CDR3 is TGCGCCAGCAGCTTGGCCGATAGCCCATACAAGGTTTTT. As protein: CASSLADSPYKVF.

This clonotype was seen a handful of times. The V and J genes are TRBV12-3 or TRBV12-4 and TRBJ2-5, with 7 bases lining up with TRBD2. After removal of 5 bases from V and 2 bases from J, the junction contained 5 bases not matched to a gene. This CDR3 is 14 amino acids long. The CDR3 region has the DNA TGTGCCAGCAGTATCCAAGCGGGGCAAGAGACCCAGTACTTC. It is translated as CASSIQAGQETQYF.

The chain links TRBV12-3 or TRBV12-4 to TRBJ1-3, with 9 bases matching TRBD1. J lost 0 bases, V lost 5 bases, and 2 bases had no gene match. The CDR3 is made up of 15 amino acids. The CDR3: CASSPGQGSGNTIYF. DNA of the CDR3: TGTGCCAGCAGTCCGGGACAGGGCTCTGGAAACACCATATATTTT.

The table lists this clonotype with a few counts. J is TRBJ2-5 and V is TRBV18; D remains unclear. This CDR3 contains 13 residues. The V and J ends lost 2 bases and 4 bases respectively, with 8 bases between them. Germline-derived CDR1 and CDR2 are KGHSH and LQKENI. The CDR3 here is CASSPSRRETQYF. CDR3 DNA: TGTGCCAGCTCACCATCCAGGCGAGAGACCCAGTACTTC. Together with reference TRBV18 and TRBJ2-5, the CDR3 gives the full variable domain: NAGVMQNPRHLVRRRGQEARLRCSPMKGHSHVYWYRQLPEEGLKFMVYLQKENIIDESGMPKERFSAEFPKEGPSILRIQQVVRGDSAAYFCASSPSRRETQYFGPGTRLLVL.